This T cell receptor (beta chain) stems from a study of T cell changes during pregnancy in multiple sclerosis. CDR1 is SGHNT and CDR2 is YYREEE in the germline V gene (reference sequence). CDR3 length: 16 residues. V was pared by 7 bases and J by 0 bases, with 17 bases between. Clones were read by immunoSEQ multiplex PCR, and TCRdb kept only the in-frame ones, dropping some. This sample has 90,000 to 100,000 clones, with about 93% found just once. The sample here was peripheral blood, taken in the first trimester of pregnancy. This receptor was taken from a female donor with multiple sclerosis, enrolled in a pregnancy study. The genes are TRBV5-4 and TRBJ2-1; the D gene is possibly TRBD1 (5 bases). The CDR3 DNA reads TGTGCCAGCGGTAGGGGTTCGGCAAGCTCCTACAATGAGCAGTTCTTC. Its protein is CASGRGSASSYNEQFF.